The rows below give T cell receptor beta chains drawn from one sample of a study of T cell responses to AZD1222 COVID-19 vaccine. The assay was immunoSEQ multiplex PCR, and TCRdb's table has in-frame clones only and misses some. The data show 100,000 to 150,000 clones, around 87% seen once. The sequences come from peripheral blood, collected on day 0 of AZD1222 vaccination. The receptors derive from an adult in good health. Both conserved end residues are trimmed from each CDR3.

J gene: TRBJ2-1
V gene: TRBV12-5
CDR3 length: 13
CDR3 protein: ASGLPGTVYNEQF

J gene: TRBJ1-1
V gene: TRBV4-3
CDR3 length: 13
CDR3 protein: ASSQVGRSNTEAF

J gene: TRBJ1-2
V gene: TRBV29-1
CDR3 length: 12
CDR3 protein: SVDPNGRRYGYT

J gene: TRBJ2-7
V gene: TRBV5-1
CDR3 length: 13
CDR3 protein: ASSLDRSTLREQY

J gene: TRBJ2-2
V gene: TRBV3-1/TRBV3-2
CDR3 length: 13
CDR3 protein: ASSVPRENTGELF

J gene: TRBJ2-7
V gene: TRBV5-1
CDR3 length: 11
CDR3 protein: ASSSPPGSEQY

J gene: TRBJ1-4
V gene: TRBV2
CDR3 length: 13
CDR3 protein: ASMGGGQLNEKLF

J gene: TRBJ2-1
V gene: TRBV27
CDR3 length: 11
CDR3 protein: ASSLRLYNEQF

J gene: TRBJ2-5
V gene: TRBV7-9
CDR3 length: 13
CDR3 protein: ASSLPRGGKETQY

J gene: TRBJ2-5
V gene: TRBV10-3
CDR3 length: 12
CDR3 protein: AISEGPGEETQY

J gene: TRBJ1-1
V gene: TRBV5-6
CDR3 length: 10
CDR3 protein: ASSLGQDFSI

J gene: TRBJ2-3
V gene: TRBV21-1
CDR3 length: 13
CDR3 protein: ASAKQGCGVDTQY

J gene: TRBJ1-3
V gene: TRBV7-6
CDR3 length: 12
CDR3 protein: ASKEGASGNTIY

J gene: TRBJ2-7
V gene: TRBV12-3/TRBV12-4
CDR3 length: 10
CDR3 protein: ASSVGAREQY

J gene: TRBJ1-2
V gene: TRBV27
CDR3 length: 12
CDR3 protein: ASSLSEGGYGYT

J gene: TRBJ2-7
V gene: TRBV29-1
CDR3 length: 10
CDR3 protein: SARQSSYEQY

J gene: TRBJ2-7
V gene: TRBV6-2/TRBV6-3
CDR3 length: 13
CDR3 protein: ASSQGQGRTYEQY

J gene: TRBJ1-5
V gene: TRBV7-9
CDR3 length: 12
CDR3 protein: ASSKTGDYQPQH

J gene: TRBJ2-3
V gene: TRBV23-1
CDR3 length: 15
CDR3 protein: ASSFETSGGPPDTQY

J gene: TRBJ2-1
V gene: TRBV7-8
CDR3 length: 13
CDR3 protein: ASRSIGGAHNEQF

J gene: TRBJ1-5
V gene: TRBV7-8
CDR3 length: 14
CDR3 protein: ASSPDRVGSNQPQH

J gene: TRBJ1-3
V gene: TRBV5-5
CDR3 length: 11
CDR3 protein: ASSLEPGNTIY

J gene: TRBJ2-1
V gene: TRBV4-1
CDR3 length: 11
CDR3 protein: ASSQSRGEQQF

J gene: TRBJ1-2
V gene: TRBV3-1/TRBV3-2
CDR3 length: 13
CDR3 protein: ASSQFQGAPYGYT

J gene: TRBJ2-1
V gene: TRBV5-8
CDR3 length: 13
CDR3 protein: ASSLVGGAYNEQF

J gene: TRBJ2-4
V gene: TRBV19
CDR3 length: 12
CDR3 protein: ASSRGGAENIQY

J gene: TRBJ1-2
V gene: TRBV25-1
CDR3 length: 11
CDR3 protein: ASTAGGAYGYT

J gene: TRBJ1-1
V gene: TRBV5-1
CDR3 length: 14
CDR3 protein: ASSSDRALVNTEAF

J gene: TRBJ2-7
V gene: TRBV3-1/TRBV3-2
CDR3 length: 13
CDR3 protein: ASSRSGGAKYEQY

J gene: TRBJ1-5
V gene: TRBV5-6
CDR3 length: 11
CDR3 protein: ASSLAGEQPQH

J gene: TRBJ1-6
V gene: TRBV11-2
CDR3 length: 13
CDR3 protein: ASSLSAGYNSPLH

J gene: TRBJ2-1
V gene: TRBV9
CDR3 length: 13
CDR3 protein: ASSVEGGFRDEQF

J gene: TRBJ1-2
V gene: TRBV11-2
CDR3 length: 14
CDR3 protein: ASSSEPGQHFYGYT

J gene: TRBJ2-3
V gene: TRBV11-3
CDR3 length: 13
CDR3 protein: ASSLGDSRTDTQY

J gene: TRBJ2-1
V gene: TRBV10-3
CDR3 length: 17
CDR3 protein: AITRGTGGASSSYNEQF

J gene: TRBJ1-2
V gene: TRBV2
CDR3 length: 12
CDR3 protein: ASSVGQGMDGYT

J gene: TRBJ2-2
V gene: TRBV6-5
CDR3 length: 10
CDR3 protein: ASSSVSGELF

J gene: TRBJ1-1
V gene: TRBV29-1
CDR3 length: 11
CDR3 protein: SALPGQVSVAF

J gene: TRBJ1-5
V gene: TRBV10-3
CDR3 length: 11
CDR3 protein: AIAHDRNQPQH

J gene: TRBJ1-3
V gene: TRBV5-4
CDR3 length: 13
CDR3 protein: ASSWGQGPGNTIY

J gene: TRBJ2-7
V gene: TRBV27
CDR3 length: 11
CDR3 protein: ASRYGSVGEQY